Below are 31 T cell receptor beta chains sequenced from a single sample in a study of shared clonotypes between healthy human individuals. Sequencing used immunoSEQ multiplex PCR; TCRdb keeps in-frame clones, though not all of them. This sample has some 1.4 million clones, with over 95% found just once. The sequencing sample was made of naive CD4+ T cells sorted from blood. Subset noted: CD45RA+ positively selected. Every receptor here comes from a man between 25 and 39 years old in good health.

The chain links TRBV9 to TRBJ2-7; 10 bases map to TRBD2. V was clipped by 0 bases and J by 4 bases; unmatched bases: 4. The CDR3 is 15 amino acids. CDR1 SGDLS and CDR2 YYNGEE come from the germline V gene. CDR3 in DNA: TGTGCCAGCAGCGTAGGTCCTAGCGGGAGTTACGAGCAGTACTTC. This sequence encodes CASSVGPSGSYEQYF.

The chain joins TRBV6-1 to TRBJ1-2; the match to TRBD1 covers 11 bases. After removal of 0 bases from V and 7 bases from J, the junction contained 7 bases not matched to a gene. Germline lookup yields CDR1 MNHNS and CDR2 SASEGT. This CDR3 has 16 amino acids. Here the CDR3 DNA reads TGTGCCAGCAGTGAAGCGGGGGACAGGGGGGCTGGTGGCTACACCTTC. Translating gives CASSEAGDRGAGGYTF.

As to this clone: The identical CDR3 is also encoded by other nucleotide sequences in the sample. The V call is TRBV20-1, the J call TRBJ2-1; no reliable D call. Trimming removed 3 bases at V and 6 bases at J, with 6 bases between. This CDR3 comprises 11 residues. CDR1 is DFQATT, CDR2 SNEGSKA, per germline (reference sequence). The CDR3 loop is CSASGLNEQFF. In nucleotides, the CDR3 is TGCAGTGCTAGTGGGCTCAATGAGCAGTTCTTC.

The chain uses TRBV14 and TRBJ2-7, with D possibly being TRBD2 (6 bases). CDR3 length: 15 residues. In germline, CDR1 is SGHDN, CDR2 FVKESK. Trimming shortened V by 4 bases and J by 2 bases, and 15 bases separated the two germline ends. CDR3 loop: CASSRYSGFTYEQYF. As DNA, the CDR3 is TGTGCCAGCAGCCGCTATAGCGGTTTTACCTACGAGCAGTACTTC.

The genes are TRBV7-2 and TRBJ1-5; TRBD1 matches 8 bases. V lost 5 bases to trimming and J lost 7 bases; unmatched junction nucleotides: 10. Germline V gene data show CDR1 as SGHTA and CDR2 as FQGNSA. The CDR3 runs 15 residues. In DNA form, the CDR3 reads TGTGCCAGCAGCCCTCAAGCGGACAGGGACCAGCCCCAGCATTTT. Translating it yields CASSPQADRDQPQHF.

The CDR3, as DNA: TGTGCCAGCAGCGTAGCGGACAGGGGGGAGAAGTACTTC. Its protein product is CASSVADRGEKYF. The chain links TRBV9 to TRBJ2-7; 10 bases fit TRBD1. Trimming at V came to 0 bases and at J to 11 bases, leaving 5 bases not matched to a gene. There are 13 residues in the CDR3. Germline CDR1 reads SGDLS; CDR2 reads YYNGEE.

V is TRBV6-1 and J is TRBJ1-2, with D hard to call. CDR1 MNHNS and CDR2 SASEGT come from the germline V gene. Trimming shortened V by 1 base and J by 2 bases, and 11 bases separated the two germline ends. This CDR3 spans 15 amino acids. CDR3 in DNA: TGTGCCAGCAGTGAAGTCCGCGGAACAAACTATGGCTACACCTTC. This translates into CASSEVRGTNYGYTF.

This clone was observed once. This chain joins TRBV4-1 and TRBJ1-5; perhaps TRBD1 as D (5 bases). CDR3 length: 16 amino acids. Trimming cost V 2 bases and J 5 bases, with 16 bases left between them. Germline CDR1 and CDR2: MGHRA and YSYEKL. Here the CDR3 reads CASSQFSDISDQPQHF. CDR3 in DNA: TGCGCCAGCAGCCAATTCTCGGACATATCTGATCAGCCCCAGCATTTT.

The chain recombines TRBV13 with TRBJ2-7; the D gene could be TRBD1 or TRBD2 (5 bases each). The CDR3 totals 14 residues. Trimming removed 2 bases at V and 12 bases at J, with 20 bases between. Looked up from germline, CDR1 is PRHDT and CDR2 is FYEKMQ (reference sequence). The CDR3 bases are TGTGCCAGCAGCTTAAAGGGACGTAGTCTCAGGCGGTACTTC. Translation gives CASSLKGRSLRRYF. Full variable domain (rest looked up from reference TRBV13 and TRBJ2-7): AAGVIQSPRHLIKEKRETATLKCYPIPRHDTVYWYQQGPGQDPQFLISFYEKMQSDKGSIPDRFSAQQFSDYHSELNMSSLELGDSALYFCASSLKGRSLRRYFGPGTRLTVT.

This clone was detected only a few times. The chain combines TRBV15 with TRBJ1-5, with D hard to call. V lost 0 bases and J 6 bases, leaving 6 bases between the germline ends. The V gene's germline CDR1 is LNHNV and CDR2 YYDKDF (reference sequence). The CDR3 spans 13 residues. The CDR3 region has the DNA TGTGCCACCAGCAGAGATTTGGGTCAGCCCCAGCATTTT. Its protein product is CATSRDLGQPQHF.

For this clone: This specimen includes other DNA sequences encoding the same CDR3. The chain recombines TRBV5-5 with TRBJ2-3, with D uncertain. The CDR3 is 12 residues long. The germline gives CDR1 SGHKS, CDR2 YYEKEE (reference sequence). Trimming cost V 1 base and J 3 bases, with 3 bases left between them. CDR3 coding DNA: TGTGCCAGCAGCTTGCCAACAGATACGCAGTATTTT. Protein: CASSLPTDTQYF.

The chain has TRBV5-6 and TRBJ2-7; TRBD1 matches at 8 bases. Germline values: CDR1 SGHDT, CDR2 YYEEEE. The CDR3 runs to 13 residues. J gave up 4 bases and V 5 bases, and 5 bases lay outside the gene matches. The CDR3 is CASSRTGKYEQYF. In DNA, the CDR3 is TGTGCCAGCAGTAGGACAGGGAAATACGAGCAGTACTTC.

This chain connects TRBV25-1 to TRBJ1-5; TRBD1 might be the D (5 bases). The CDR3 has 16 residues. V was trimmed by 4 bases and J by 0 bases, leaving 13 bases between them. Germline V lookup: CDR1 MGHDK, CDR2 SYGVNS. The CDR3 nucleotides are TGTGCCAGCAGTGGTAGAGACAGATATAGCAATCAGCCCCAGCATTTT. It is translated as CASSGRDRYSNQPQHF.

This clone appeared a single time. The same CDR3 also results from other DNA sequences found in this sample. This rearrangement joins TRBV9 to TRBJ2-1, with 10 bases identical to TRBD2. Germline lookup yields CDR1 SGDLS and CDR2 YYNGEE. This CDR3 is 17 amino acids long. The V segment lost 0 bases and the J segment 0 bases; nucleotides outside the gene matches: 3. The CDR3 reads CASSVGLAGVSYNEQFF. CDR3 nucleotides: TGTGCCAGCAGCGTAGGTCTAGCGGGGGTCTCCTACAATGAGCAGTTCTTC.

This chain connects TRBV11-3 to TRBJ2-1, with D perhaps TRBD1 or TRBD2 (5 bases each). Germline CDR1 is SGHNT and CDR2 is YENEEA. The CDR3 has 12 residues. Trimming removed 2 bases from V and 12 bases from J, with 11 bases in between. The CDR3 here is CASSLLRGRQFF. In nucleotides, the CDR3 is TGTGCCAGCAGCTTACTCCGGGGCAGGCAGTTCTTC.

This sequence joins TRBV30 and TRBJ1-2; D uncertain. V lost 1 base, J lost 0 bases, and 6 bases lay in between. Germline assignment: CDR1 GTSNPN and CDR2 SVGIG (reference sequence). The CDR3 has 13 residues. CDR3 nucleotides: TGTGCCTGGAGTGCTGACACTAACTATGGCTACACCTTC. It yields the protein CAWSADTNYGYTF.

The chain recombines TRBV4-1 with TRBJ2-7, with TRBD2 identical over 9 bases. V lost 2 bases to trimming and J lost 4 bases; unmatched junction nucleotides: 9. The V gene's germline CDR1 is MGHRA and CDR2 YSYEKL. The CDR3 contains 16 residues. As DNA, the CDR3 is TGCGCCAGCAGCCAACCCTCCCTAGCGGGACATTACGAGCAGTACTTC. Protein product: CASSQPSLAGHYEQYF.

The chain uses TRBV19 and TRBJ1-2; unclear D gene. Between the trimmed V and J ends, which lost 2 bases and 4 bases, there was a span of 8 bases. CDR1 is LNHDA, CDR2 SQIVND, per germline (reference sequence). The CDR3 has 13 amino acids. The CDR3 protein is CASSIRRSYGYTF. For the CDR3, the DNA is TGTGCCAGTAGTATAAGACGGAGCTATGGCTACACCTTC.

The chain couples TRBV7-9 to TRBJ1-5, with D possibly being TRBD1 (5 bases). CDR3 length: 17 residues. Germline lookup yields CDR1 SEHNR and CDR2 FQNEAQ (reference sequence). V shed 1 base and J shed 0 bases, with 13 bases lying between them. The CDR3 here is CASSLGVGGYSNQPQHF. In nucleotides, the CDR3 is TGTGCCAGCAGCTTAGGGGTGGGGGGTTATAGCAATCAGCCCCAGCATTTT. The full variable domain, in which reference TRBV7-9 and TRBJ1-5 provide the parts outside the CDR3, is DTGVSQNPRHKITKRGQNVTFRCDPISEHNRLYWYRQTLGQGPEFLTYFQNEAQLEKSRLLSDRFSAERPKGSFSTLEIQRTEQGDSAMYLCASSLGVGGYSNQPQHFGDGTRLSIL.

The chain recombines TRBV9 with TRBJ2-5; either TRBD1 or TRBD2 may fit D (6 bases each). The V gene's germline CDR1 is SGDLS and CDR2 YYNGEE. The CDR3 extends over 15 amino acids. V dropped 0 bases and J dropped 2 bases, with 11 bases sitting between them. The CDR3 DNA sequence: TGTGCCAGCAGCGTAGGGTGGGGGGCACAAGAGACCCAGTACTTC. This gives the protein CASSVGWGAQETQYF.

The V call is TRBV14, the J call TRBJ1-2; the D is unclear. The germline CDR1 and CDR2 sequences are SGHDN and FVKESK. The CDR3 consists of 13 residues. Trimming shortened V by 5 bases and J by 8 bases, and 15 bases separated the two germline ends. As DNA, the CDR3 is TGTGCCAGCAGCGAATGGGGATTTATCGGCTACACCTTC. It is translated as CASSEWGFIGYTF.

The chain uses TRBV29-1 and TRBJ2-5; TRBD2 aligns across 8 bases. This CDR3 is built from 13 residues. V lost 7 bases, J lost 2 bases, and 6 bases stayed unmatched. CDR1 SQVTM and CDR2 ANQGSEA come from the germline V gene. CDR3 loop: CSAKSSGQETQYF. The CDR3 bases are TGCAGCGCTAAATCTAGCGGGCAAGAGACCCAGTACTTC.

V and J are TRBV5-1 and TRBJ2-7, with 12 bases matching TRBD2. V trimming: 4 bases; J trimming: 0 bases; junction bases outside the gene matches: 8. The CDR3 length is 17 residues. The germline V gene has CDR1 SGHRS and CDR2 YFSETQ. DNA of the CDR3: TGCGCCAGCAGCCCCCGACTAGCGGGAGAGAGCTCCTACGAGCAGTACTTC. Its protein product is CASSPRLAGESSYEQYF. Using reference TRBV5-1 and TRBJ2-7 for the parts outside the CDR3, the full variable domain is KAGVTQTPRYLIKTRGQQVTLSCSPISGHRSVSWYQQTPGQGLQFLFEYFSETQRNKGNFPGRFSGRQFSNSRSEMNVSTLELGDSALYLCASSPRLAGESSYEQYFGPGTRLTVT.

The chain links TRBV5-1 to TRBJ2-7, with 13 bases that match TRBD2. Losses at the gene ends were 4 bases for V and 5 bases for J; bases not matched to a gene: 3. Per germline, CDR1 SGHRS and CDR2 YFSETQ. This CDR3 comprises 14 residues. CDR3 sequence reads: CASSQGLAGNEQYF. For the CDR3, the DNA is TGCGCCAGCAGCCAGGGACTAGCGGGAAACGAGCAGTACTTC.

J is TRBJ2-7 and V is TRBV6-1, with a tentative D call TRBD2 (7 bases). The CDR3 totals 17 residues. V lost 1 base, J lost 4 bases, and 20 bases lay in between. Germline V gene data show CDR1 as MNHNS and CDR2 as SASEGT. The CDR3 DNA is TGTGCCAGCAGTGAAGGACGGGGGGCGCTGATTCCGTACGAGCAGTACTTC. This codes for CASSEGRGALIPYEQYF.

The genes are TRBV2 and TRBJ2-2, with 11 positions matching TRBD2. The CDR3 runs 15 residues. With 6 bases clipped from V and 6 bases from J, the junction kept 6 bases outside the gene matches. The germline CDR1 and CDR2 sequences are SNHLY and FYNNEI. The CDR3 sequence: CASRISSGRSGELFF. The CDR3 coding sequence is TGTGCCAGCAGAATCTCTAGCGGGAGGTCCGGGGAGCTGTTTTTT.

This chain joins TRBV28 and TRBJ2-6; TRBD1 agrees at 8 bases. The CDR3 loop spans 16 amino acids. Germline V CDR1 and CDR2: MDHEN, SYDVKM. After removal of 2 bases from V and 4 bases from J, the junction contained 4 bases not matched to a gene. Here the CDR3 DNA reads TGTGCCAGCAGTTTAGTGGACAGGGCGGGGGCCAACGTCCTGACTTTC. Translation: CASSLVDRAGANVLTF.

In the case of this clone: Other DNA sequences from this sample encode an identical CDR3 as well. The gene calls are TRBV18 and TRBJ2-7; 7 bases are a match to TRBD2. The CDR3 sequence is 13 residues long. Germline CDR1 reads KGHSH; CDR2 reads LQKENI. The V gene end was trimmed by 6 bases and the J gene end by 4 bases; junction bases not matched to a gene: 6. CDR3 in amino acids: CASSPGTTYEQYF. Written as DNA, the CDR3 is TGTGCCAGCTCCCCGGGGACTACATACGAGCAGTACTTC.

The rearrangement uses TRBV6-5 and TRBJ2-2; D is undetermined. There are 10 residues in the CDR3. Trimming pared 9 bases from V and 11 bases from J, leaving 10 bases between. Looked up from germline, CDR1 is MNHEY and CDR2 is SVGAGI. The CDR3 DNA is TGTGCCAGGGACGGACGTGAGCTGTTTTTT. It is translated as CARDGRELFF.

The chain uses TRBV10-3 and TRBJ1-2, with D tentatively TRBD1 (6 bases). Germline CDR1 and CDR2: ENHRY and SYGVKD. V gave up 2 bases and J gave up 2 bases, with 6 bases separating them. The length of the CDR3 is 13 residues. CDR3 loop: CAISEGQNYGYTF. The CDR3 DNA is TGTGCCATCAGTGAGGGACAGAACTATGGCTACACCTTC.

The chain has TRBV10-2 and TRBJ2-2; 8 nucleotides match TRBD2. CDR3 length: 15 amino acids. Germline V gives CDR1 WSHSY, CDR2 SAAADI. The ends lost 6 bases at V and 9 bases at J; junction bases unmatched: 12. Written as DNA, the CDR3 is TGCGCCAGCAGGACTTCCAGCGGGAGTATTTGGGAGCTGTTTTTT. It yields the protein CASRTSSGSIWELFF.